This T cell receptor (beta chain) was obtained from a study of blood T cell repertoires in COVID-19. The CDR3 spans 16 residues. CDR1 is SEHNR and CDR2 is FQNEAQ in the germline V gene (reference sequence). The junction had 10 bases not matched to a gene; V was cut back by 3 bases and J by 9 bases. Measured with immunoSEQ multiplex PCR; TCRdb has only the in-frame clones, and not every one. The sample lists about 210,000 clones, less than 90% seen once, with roughly 0.69% in the top ten. Sequencing input: peripheral blood. The chain uses TRBV7-9 and TRBJ1-6; 8 bases fit TRBD1. The clonotype originates from a man aged 40-55 years with acute or convalescent COVID-19. The CDR3 DNA is TGTGCCAGCAGCTTCCAGGGGGCGGTCCTTTCTTCACCCCTCCACTTT. This encodes CASSFQGAVLSSPLHF.